This is a list of T cell receptor beta chains from one sample in a study of blood T cell repertoires in COVID-19. The assay was immunoSEQ multiplex PCR, and TCRdb's table has in-frame clones only and misses some. The table includes around 220,000 clones, 80% detected once. Material for sequencing was PBMCs or T cells enriched from blood (not recorded which). The receptor source for this set is a woman between 40 and 50 years old with acute COVID-19. Each CDR3 is given with its conserved first and last residue. A D gene is named only where the DNA matches it firmly. A clone size is listed for some rows: how often the clone was seen (once, few, many), or a class if it is expanded.

TRBJ2-7 TRBV14 . . CASSRDGSRDEQYF TGTGCCAGCAGCCGTGACGGGAGTCGGGACGAGCAGTACTTC
TRBJ2-2 TRBV11-2 . . CASSLSGGMAGELFF TGTGCCAGCAGCTTAAGTGGGGGGATGGCCGGGGAGCTGTTTTTT
TRBJ2-4 TRBV19 . . CASSILAWNIQYF TGTGCCAGTAGTATTCTAGCCTGGAACATTCAGTACTTC
TRBJ2-3 TRBV30 TRBD1 . CAWSPTGMDTDTQYF TGTGCCTGGAGTCCGACAGGGATGGACACAGATACGCAGTATTTT
TRBJ1-3 TRBV7-8 . . CASSLASGASGNTIYF TGTGCCAGCAGCTTAGCTTCAGGGGCCTCTGGAAACACCATATATTTT
TRBJ2-5 TRBV30 TRBD1 . CAWSVDRGHETQYF TGTGCCTGGAGTGTAGACAGGGGGCATGAGACCCAGTACTTC
TRBJ2-5 TRBV7-2 . . CASSTTNQETQYF TGTGCCAGCAGCACGACTAACCAAGAGACCCAGTACTTC
TRBJ2-1 TRBV7-8 . . CASSLGHSSSYNEQFF TGTGCCAGCAGCCTTGGACACTCAAGCTCCTACAATGAGCAGTTCTTC
TRBJ2-3 TRBV19 TRBD2 . CASSPSRDYTDTQYF TGTGCCAGTAGTCCAAGCCGGGACTACACAGATACGCAGTATTTT
TRBJ1-2 TRBV19 . . CASSNPGLDYGYTF TGTGCCAGTAGTAACCCAGGGCTGGACTATGGCTACACCTTC
TRBJ2-7 TRBV2 TRBD1 . CASRDWNPGQRSSYEQYF TGTGCCAGCAGAGACTGGAATCCGGGACAGCGAAGCTCCTACGAGCAGTACTTC
TRBJ1-4 TRBV7-8 TRBD1 . CASSPDRLQGGIRGLEKLFF TGTGCCAGCAGTCCAGACCGCCTACAGGGTGGGATTAGGGGGCTTGAAAAACTGTTTTTT
TRBJ2-7 TRBV2 TRBD2 few CASLSLAGGGGEQYF TGTGCCAGCCTGAGTCTAGCGGGGGGTGGAGGCGAGCAGTACTTC
TRBJ2-7 TRBV5-4 . . CASSLGVMGGGEQYF TGTGCCAGCAGCTTGGGTGTCATGGGGGGAGGCGAGCAGTACTTC
TRBJ2-1 TRBV19 . . CASSPRGYNEQFF TGTGCCAGTAGTCCCAGGGGATACAATGAGCAGTTCTTC
TRBJ2-1 TRBV3-1/TRBV3-2 TRBD2 . CASSHWTSGIHNEQFF TGTGCCAGCAGCCATTGGACTAGCGGGATCCACAATGAGCAGTTCTTC
TRBJ2-1 TRBV3-1/TRBV3-2 TRBD1 . CASSVGTGIRGEQFF TGTGCCAGCAGCGTAGGGACAGGAATTCGGGGTGAGCAGTTCTTC
TRBJ2-7 TRBV6-6 TRBD1 once CASSGGQSRYEQYF TGTGCCAGCAGTGGGGGACAGAGTAGGTACGAGCAGTACTTC
TRBJ2-7 TRBV18 TRBD1 . CASSPNWDSYEQYF TGTGCCAGCTCACCAAACTGGGACAGCTACGAGCAGTACTTC
TRBJ2-2 TRBV12-5 TRBD1 . CASGLVDSQGSRGTGELFF TGTGCTAGTGGTTTGGTAGACTCACAGGGGAGTCGCGGCACCGGGGAGCTGTTTTTT
TRBJ2-7 TRBV19 . . CASSIGTFREQYF TGTGCCAGTAGTATTGGGACTTTTCGGGAGCAGTACTTC
TRBJ2-5 TRBV4-1 . once CASSQAGEETQYF TGCGCCAGCAGCCAAGCAGGGGAAGAGACCCAGTACTTC
TRBJ1-2 TRBV3-1/TRBV3-2 . few CASSPNAGIRGYTF TGTGCCAGCAGCCCCAACGCAGGGATCCGTGGCTACACCTTC
TRBJ1-5 TRBV5-1 TRBD1 . CASSLATGENQPQHF TGCGCCAGCAGCTTGGCAACAGGGGAGAATCAGCCCCAGCATTTT
TRBJ1-5 TRBV28 . . CAIRSRGNSNQPQHF TGTGCCATCCGAAGTCGGGGAAATAGCAATCAGCCCCAGCATTTT
TRBJ1-1 TRBV18 . . CASSPRGTQTEAFF TGTGCCAGCTCACCGAGGGGGACCCAGACTGAAGCTTTCTTT
TRBJ1-2 TRBV14 TRBD1 . CASSPGTGVWGYTF TGTGCCAGCAGTCCAGGGACAGGGGTATGGGGCTACACCTTC
TRBJ1-1 TRBV19 . . CASSIGRGNRNTEAFF TGTGCCAGTAGTATAGGCAGGGGCAACAGGAACACTGAAGCTTTCTTT
TRBJ2-1 TRBV7-9 TRBD2 . CASSYLAGGDGEQFF TGTGCCAGCAGCTACCTAGCGGGAGGCGACGGTGAGCAGTTCTTC
TRBJ2-1 TRBV7-3 TRBD2 . CASSLASGSPDEQFF TGTGCCAGCAGCTTAGCTAGCGGGAGTCCCGATGAGCAGTTCTTC
TRBJ2-2 TRBV6-4 TRBD2 medium-sized CASSDSAGGPGELFF TGTGCCAGCAGTGACTCAGCGGGGGGGCCCGGGGAGCTGTTTTTT
TRBJ1-5 TRBV19 TRBD1 . CASSIGQGHNQPQHF TGTGCCAGTAGTATAGGACAGGGTCACAATCAGCCCCAGCATTTT
TRBJ2-1 TRBV10-3 TRBD2 . CAITPRGDNEQFF TGTGCCATCACCCCACGGGGGGACAATGAGCAGTTCTTC
TRBJ1-2 TRBV7-9 . . CASSLLVGAVTFNYGYTF TGTGCCAGCAGCCTCCTGGTAGGGGCCGTTACATTTAACTATGGCTACACCTTC
TRBJ1-4 TRBV28 TRBD1 . CASSLRGRGEKLFF TGTGCCAGCAGTTTAAGGGGGCGCGGGGAAAAACTGTTTTTT
TRBJ1-5 TRBV27 . . CASSSTVNQPQHF TGTGCCAGCAGTTCGACAGTAAATCAGCCCCAGCATTTT
TRBJ1-6 TRBV18 TRBD1 . CASSPPIAGGILNSPLHF TGTGCCAGCTCACCACCGATTGCAGGGGGGATTCTGAATTCACCCCTCCACTTT
TRBJ1-5 TRBV10-3 TRBD1 . CAISEDSATGGQPQHF TGTGCCATCAGTGAAGACTCGGCGACAGGGGGTCAGCCCCAGCATTTT
TRBJ2-5 TRBV19 TRBD2 . CASNVAGGGETQYF TGTGCCAGTAACGTAGCGGGGGGAGGCGAGACCCAGTACTTC
TRBJ2-7 TRBV25-1 . . CASSSLGGIEQYF TGTGCCAGCAGTTCCCTCGGGGGTATCGAGCAGTACTTC
TRBJ1-3 TRBV28 TRBD1 . CASSLRDSSGNTIYF TGTGCCAGCAGTTTAAGGGACAGCTCTGGAAACACCATATATTTT
TRBJ2-7 TRBV10-3 TRBD2 . CAITDPSGVHEQYF TGTGCCATCACAGACCCTAGCGGGGTCCACGAGCAGTACTTC
TRBJ2-2 TRBV6-5 TRBD1 . CASNNDRGLTGELFF TGTGCCAGCAATAATGACAGGGGGCTCACCGGGGAGCTGTTTTTT
TRBJ2-7 TRBV6-6 TRBD1 . CASNPPAAGGSNEQYF TGTGCCAGCAACCCTCCTGCGGCAGGGGGCTCGAACGAGCAGTACTTC
TRBJ1-3 TRBV2 TRBD1 . CASGTASGNTIYF TGTGCCAGCGGGACAGCTTCTGGAAACACCATATATTTT
TRBJ2-1 TRBV25-1 . . CASSEGSWSSYNEQFF TGTGCCAGCAGTGAAGGAAGCTGGAGCTCCTACAATGAGCAGTTCTTC
TRBJ1-3 TRBV19 TRBD1 . CASSRPGQGSGNTIYF TGTGCCAGTAGTCGGCCCGGACAGGGATCTGGAAACACCATATATTTT
TRBJ1-1 TRBV30 TRBD1 . CAWDRGLNTEAFF TGTGCCTGGGACAGGGGGCTGAACACTGAAGCTTTCTTT
TRBJ2-1 TRBV14 TRBD2 . CASSPIGREISNEQFF TGTGCCAGCAGCCCGATCGGGCGGGAGATCTCCAATGAGCAGTTCTTC
TRBJ2-4 TRBV11-2 . many CASSLPRRGPIQYF TGTGCCAGCAGCTTACCCCGGCGAGGGCCCATTCAGTACTTC
TRBJ1-2 TRBV25-1 . . CASSEWTAF TGTGCCAGCAGTGAATGGACAGCCTTC
TRBJ1-1 TRBV6-2/TRBV6-3 . once CASGYSRLMNTEAFF TGTGCCAGCGGTTACTCGAGGTTAATGAACACTGAAGCTTTCTTT
TRBJ1-2 TRBV30 . . CAWKDSNGYTF TGTGCCTGGAAGGACAGTAACGGCTACACCTTC
TRBJ1-6 TRBV5-1 . . CASRPRTDNSPLHF TGCGCCAGCAGGCCCCGGACAGATAATTCACCCCTCCACTTT
TRBJ1-2 TRBV18 . . CASSPSGGYYGYTF TGTGCCAGCTCACCAAGCGGGGGCTACTATGGCTACACCTTC
TRBJ2-6 TRBV4-2 . medium-sized CASSQNSGSGANVLTF TGTGCCAGCAGCCAAAATAGCGGCTCTGGGGCCAACGTCCTGACTTTC
TRBJ1-1 TRBV9 . . CASSVWQVEAFF TGTGCCAGCAGCGTATGGCAGGTTGAAGCTTTCTTT
TRBJ1-1 TRBV4-3 . . CASSQDTAGGRGTEAFF TGCGCCAGCAGCCAAGATACCGCTGGGGGCAGAGGAACTGAAGCTTTCTTT
TRBJ2-7 TRBV5-1 TRBD1 . CASSTGVGEQYF TGCGCCAGCAGTACAGGGGTGGGCGAGCAGTACTTC